This T cell receptor beta chain was recorded in a study of graft-versus-host responses after intestinal transplantation. Only in-frame clones appear in the TCRdb table, and some are missing; sequencing was by immunoSEQ multiplex PCR. The sample carries about 78,000 clones, around 90% recorded once. The CDR3 has 16 residues. V gave up 1 base and J gave up 0 bases; unmatched junction bases: 2. Germline assignment: CDR1 LGHNA and CDR2 YNFKEQ. About this clone itself: Its antigen remains unidentified.

The specimen comprised unstimulated CD8+ T cells sorted from spleen or lymph node cells, sampled before transplant. This receptor was identified in a human donor who was the organ donor for an intestinal transplant. The chain combines TRBV4-2 with TRBJ1-3; TRBD1 agrees at 8 bases. The CDR3 region is CASSQVGTGSGNTIYF. The DNA for the CDR3 is TGTGCCAGCAGCCAAGTCGGGACAGGCTCTGGAAACACCATATATTTT.